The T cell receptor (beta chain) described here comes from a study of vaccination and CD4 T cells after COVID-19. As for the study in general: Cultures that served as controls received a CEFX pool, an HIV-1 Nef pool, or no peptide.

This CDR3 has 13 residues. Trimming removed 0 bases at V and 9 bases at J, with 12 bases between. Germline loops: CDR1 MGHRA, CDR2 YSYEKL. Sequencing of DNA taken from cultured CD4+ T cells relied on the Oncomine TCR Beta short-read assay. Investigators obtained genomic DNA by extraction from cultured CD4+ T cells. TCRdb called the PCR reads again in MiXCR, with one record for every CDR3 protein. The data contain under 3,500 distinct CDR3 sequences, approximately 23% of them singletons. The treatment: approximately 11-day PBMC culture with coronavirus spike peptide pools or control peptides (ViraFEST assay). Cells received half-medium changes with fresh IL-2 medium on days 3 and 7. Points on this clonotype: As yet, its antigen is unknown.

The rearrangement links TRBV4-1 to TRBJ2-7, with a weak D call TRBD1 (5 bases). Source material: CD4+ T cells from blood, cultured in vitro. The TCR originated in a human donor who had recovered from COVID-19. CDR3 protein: CASSQDQGMVQYF. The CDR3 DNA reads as TGCGCCAGCAGCCAAGATCAGGGAATGGTGCAGTACTTC.